This T cell receptor beta chain came from a study of T cell responses to AZD1222 COVID-19 vaccine. Study-wide points: Repertoires were collected only later (after the peak T cell response had occurred). Nearly half of spike-specific TCRs reportedly target variant regions that are unmutated in the B.1.351 and B.1.1.7 variants.

With regard to this clone: Its antigen is not known.

Sequencing used immunoSEQ multiplex PCR; TCRdb keeps in-frame clones, though not all of them. The table lists 90,000 to 130,000 clones, about four fifths of them singletons. This CDR3 is built from 15 residues. From germline, CDR1 is MNHEY and CDR2 SVGAGI. Trimming pared 5 bases from V and 0 bases from J, leaving 13 bases between. The chain is built from TRBV6-5 and TRBJ1-1; D unresolved. Sequences were derived from peripheral blood, sampled on day 0 of AZD1222 vaccination. The receptor's source is an adult in good health. This chain's CDR3 is CASSHNQMLNTEAFF. The DNA for the CDR3 is TGTGCCAGCAGTCACAATCAGATGTTGAACACTGAAGCTTTCTTT.